This T cell receptor (beta chain) was recovered during a study of patients and donors after allogeneic stem cell transplantation. Germline loops: CDR1 KGHDR, CDR2 SFDVKD. The CDR3 consists of 13 residues. The V end lost 1 base, the J end lost 7 bases, and 7 bases lay between the germline ends. TCRdb reanalysed the RT-PCR reads using MiXCR and keeps one entry per CDR3 protein. The sample contains 900,000 to 1,000,000 distinct CDR3 sequences, about a sixth of which appear only once. This clonotype was sampled from a human donor who was either an allogeneic HSCT recipient or a stem cell or donor lymphocyte infusion donor (not recorded which). It is not recorded whose cells these are; they may come from a transplant donor. The sequenced sample was blood, either unsorted or a sorted T cell fraction (not recorded which). The J gene is TRBJ2-1, the V gene TRBV24-1; D might be TRBD2 (5 bases). CDR3 amino acids: CATSDLRTNEQFF. The CDR3 DNA reads as TGTGCCACCAGTGATTTACGGACTAATGAGCAGTTCTTC.